This T cell receptor (beta chain) stems from a study of blood T cell repertoires in COVID-19. About the study: Specimens from acute and convalescent COVID-19 originated in the United States, Italy and Spain. Sources were T cells, B-cell-depleted T cells, or PBMCs; the material itself was cDNA or gDNA.

Germline lookup yields CDR1 SGHAT and CDR2 FQNNGV. This CDR3 has 12 residues. Those enrolled in Seattle joined during active infection and were followed longitudinally afterward. Notes on this clone: A junction end diverges from the germline sequence, so it may reflect a read error.

Profiled with immunoSEQ multiplex PCR; TCRdb holds only in-frame clones, not every one. The table includes fewer than 250,000 clones, around nine tenths detected once. The V call is TRBV11-2, the J call TRBJ2-7; D gene ambiguous. The source material was peripheral blood. This TCR was sampled from a man under 40 with COVID-19, enrolled during active disease. CDR3 in amino acids: CASSPPGTLRSF. The CDR3, as DNA: TGTGCCAGCAGCCCCCCCGGTACACTAAGGTCCTTC.